The 8 T cell receptor beta chains given below trace back to one sample, sequenced in a study of T cells in Graves' hyperthyroidism and ophthalmopathy. Regions amplified from RNA transcripts were the TCR beta CDR3 regions. A first-round RT-PCR of the TCR CDR3 used the HTBI primer set. TCRdb reprocessed the multiplex PCR reads via MiXCR and lists one record per CDR3 protein. The profile shows over 700,000 distinct CDR3 sequences, over 15% of them singletons. Material for sequencing was blood. Source of these receptors: a woman in her forties or fifties with Graves' hyperthyroidism that later progressed to Graves' ophthalmopathy.

This clonotype was seen many times. The chain joins TRBV7-2 to TRBJ2-3; D possibly matches TRBD1 or TRBD2 (6 bases each). The CDR3 extends over 15 amino acids. V dropped 1 base and J dropped 5 bases, with 13 bases sitting between them. Germline V gives CDR1 SGHTA, CDR2 FQGNSA. The CDR3 loop is CASSLDRGALDTQYF. In nucleotides, the CDR3 is TGTGCCAGCAGCTTAGATAGGGGGGCTTTAGATACGCAGTATTTT.

This chain uses TRBV5-4 with TRBJ2-2; 12 bases align to TRBD2. Losses at the gene ends were 4 bases for V and 4 bases for J; bases not matched to a gene: 8. Germline V gives CDR1 SGHNT, CDR2 YYREEE (reference sequence). CDR3 length equals 17 residues. The CDR3 loop is CASSGGPSGGVTGELFF. The DNA for the CDR3 is TGTGCCAGCAGCGGGGGCCCTAGCGGGGGGGTCACCGGGGAGCTGTTTTTT.

A few counts support this clonotype. This chain connects TRBV7-2 to TRBJ1-2; 8 nucleotides agree with TRBD1. The CDR3 length is 15 residues. J gave up 2 bases and V 2 bases, and 4 bases lay outside the gene matches. CDR1 and CDR2 (germline): SGHTA, FQGNSA. The DNA of the CDR3 is TGTGCCAGCAGCTTACAGGGGGCTGGGAACTATGGCTACACCTTC. Translating gives CASSLQGAGNYGYTF.

This chain connects TRBV2 to TRBJ1-5, with D hard to call. Germline values: CDR1 SNHLY, CDR2 FYNNEI. V was trimmed by 3 bases and J by 5 bases, leaving 17 bases between them. The CDR3 length is 16 residues. CDR3 in DNA: TGTGCCAGCAGTGATGATTCGGGCGCATCTTATCAGCCCCAGCATTTT. This sequence encodes CASSDDSGASYQPQHF. The full variable domain, completed using reference TRBV2 and TRBJ1-5, is EPEVTQTPSHQVTQMGQEVILRCVPISNHLYFYWYRQILGQKVEFLVSFYNNEISEKSEIFDDQFSVERPDGSNFTLKIRSTKLEDSAMYFCASSDDSGASYQPQHFGDGTRLSIL.

The table lists this clonotype with many counts. The genes are TRBV18 and TRBJ1-5, with TRBD1 matching over 7 bases. The CDR3 loop spans 16 amino acids. Losses at the gene ends were 3 bases for V and 2 bases for J; bases not matched to a gene: 7. Per germline, CDR1 KGHSH and CDR2 LQKENI. The CDR3 DNA is TGTGCCAGCTCACCCTCAGGGGGTGAGGGCAATCAGCCCCAGCATTTT. Amino acids: CASSPSGGEGNQPQHF.

This clonotype appeared a few times. V is TRBV27 and J is TRBJ1-6, with no clear D. The CDR3 length is 16 residues. The V and J ends lost 4 bases and 9 bases respectively, with 19 bases between them. Germline V gives CDR1 MNHEY, CDR2 SMNVEV (reference sequence). The CDR3 DNA reads as TGTGCCAGCAGTTCATTATCGATGGCGCAAGGTTCACCCCTCCACTTT. It is translated as CASSSLSMAQGSPLHF.

V and J are TRBV30 and TRBJ1-2; no clear D gene. Looked up from germline, CDR1 is GTSNPN and CDR2 is SVGIG (reference sequence). V was pared by 0 bases and J by 2 bases, with 7 bases between. The CDR3 totals 13 residues. CDR3 amino acids: CAWSVVGNYGYTF. The CDR3 region has the DNA TGTGCCTGGAGTGTGGTGGGAAACTATGGCTACACCTTC.

This clonotype appeared a few times. This chain uses TRBV20-1 with TRBJ2-2, with D tentatively TRBD2 (5 bases). The V gene lost 0 bases and the J gene lost 1 base, with 12 bases spanning the gap. The length of the CDR3 is 16 residues. In germline, CDR1 is DFQATT, CDR2 SNEGSKA (reference sequence). The CDR3 sequence: CSARDVVAMNTGELFF. In DNA, the CDR3 is TGCAGTGCTAGAGATGTAGTAGCGATGAACACCGGGGAGCTGTTTTTT.